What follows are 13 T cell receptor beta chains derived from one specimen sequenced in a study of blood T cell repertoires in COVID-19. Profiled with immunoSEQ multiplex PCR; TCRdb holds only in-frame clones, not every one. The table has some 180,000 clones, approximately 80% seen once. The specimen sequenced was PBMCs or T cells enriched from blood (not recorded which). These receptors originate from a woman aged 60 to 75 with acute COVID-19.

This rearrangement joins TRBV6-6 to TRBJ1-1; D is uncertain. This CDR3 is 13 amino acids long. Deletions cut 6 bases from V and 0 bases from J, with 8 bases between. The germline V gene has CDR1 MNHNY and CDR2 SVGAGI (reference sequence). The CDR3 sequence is CASRNQLNTEAFF. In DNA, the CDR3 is TGTGCCAGCAGGAATCAGTTGAACACTGAAGCTTTCTTT.

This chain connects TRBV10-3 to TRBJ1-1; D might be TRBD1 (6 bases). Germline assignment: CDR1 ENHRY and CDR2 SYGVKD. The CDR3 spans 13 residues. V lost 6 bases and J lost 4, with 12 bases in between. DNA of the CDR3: TGTGCCATCAGAGAGGGGGGGACCACTGAAGCTTTCTTT. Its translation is CAIREGGTTEAFF.

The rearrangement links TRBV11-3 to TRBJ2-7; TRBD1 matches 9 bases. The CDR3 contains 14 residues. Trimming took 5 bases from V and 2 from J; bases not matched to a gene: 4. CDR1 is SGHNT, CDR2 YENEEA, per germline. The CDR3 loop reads CASSIGQGPYEQYF. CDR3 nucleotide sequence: TGTGCCAGCAGCATTGGACAGGGGCCCTACGAGCAGTACTTC.

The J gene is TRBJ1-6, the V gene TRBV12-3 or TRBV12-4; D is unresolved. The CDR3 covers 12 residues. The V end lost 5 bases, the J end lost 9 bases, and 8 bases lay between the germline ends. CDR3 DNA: TGTGCCAGCAGTCCCCGGTTTTCACCCCTCCACTTT. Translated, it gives CASSPRFSPLHF.

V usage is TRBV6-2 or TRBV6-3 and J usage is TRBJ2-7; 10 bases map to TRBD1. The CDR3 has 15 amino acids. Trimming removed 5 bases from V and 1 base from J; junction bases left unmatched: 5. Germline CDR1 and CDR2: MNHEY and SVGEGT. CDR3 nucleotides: TGTGCCAGCAGTCCGGGACAGGGGAGGTCCTACGAGCAGTACGTC. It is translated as CASSPGQGRSYEQYV.

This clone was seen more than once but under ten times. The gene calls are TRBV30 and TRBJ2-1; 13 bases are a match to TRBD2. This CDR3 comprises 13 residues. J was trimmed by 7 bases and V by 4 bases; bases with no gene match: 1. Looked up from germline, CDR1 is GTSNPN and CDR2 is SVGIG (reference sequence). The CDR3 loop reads CAWTTSGGNEQFF. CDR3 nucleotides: TGTGCCTGGACGACTAGCGGGGGGAATGAGCAGTTCTTC.

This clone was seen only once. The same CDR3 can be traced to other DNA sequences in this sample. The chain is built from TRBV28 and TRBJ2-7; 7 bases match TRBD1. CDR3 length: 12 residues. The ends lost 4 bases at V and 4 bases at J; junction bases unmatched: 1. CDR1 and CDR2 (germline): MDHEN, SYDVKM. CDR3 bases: TGTGCCAGCAGTTCAGGGGGTTACGAGCAGTACGTC. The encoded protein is CASSSGGYEQYV.

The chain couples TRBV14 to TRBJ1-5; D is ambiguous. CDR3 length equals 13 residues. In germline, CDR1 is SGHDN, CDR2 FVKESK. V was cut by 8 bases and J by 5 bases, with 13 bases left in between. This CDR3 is CASERPGDQPQHF. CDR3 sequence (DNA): TGTGCCAGCGAACGGCCGGGAGATCAGCCCCAGCATTTT.

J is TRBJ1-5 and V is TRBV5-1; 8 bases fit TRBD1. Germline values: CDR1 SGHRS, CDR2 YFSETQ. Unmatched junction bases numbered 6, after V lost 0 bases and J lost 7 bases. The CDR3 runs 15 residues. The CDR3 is CASSLEGQEGQPQHF. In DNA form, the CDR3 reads TGCGCCAGCAGCTTGGAGGGACAGGAAGGACAGCCCCAGCATTTT.

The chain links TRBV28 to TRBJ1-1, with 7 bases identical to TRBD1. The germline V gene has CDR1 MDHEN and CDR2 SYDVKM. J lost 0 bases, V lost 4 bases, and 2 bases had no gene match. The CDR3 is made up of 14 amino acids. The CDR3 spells CASSSTGLNTEAFF. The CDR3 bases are TGTGCCAGCAGTTCGACAGGGTTGAACACTGAAGCTTTCTTT.

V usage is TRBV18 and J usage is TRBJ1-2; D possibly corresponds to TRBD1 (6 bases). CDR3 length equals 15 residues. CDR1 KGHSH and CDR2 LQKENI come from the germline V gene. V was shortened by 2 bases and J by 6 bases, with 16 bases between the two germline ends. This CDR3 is CASSPAPGGADGYTF. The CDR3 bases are TGTGCCAGCTCACCAGCCCCGGGGGGCGCGGATGGCTACACCTTC.

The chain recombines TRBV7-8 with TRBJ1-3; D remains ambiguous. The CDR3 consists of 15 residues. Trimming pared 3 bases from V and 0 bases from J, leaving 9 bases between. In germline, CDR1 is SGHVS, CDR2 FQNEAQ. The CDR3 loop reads CASSFEAISGNTIYF. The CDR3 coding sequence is TGTGCCAGCAGCTTTGAGGCGATCTCTGGAAACACCATATATTTT.

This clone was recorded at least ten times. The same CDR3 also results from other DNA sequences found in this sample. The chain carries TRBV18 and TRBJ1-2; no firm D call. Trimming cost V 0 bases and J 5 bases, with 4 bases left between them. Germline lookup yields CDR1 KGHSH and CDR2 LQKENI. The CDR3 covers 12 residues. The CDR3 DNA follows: TGTGCCAGCTCACCACCCGGGTATGGCTACACCTTC. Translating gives CASSPPGYGYTF.